The clone carrying this TCR beta chain has more than one count but fewer than ten. What it binds is unknown. CDR1 is MNHNS, CDR2 SASEGT, per germline. V was pared by 7 bases and J by 1 base, with 16 bases between. The CDR3 has 15 residues. This sample was taken from a study of regulatory T cells in long-lasting Graves disease. Study findings and constraints: Relative to new patients (roughly 970), persistent patients exhibited greater sharing of public clonotypes (around 3,000). Small numbers of samples may have cut accuracy. When disease was persistent, TRBV28, TRBJ1-2 and TRBJ2-5 were the favored segments.

The TCR beta library used iRepertoire HTBI primers with Arm-PCR amplification of CDR3. TCRdb used MiXCR to reprocess the multiplex PCR reads, holding one entry per CDR3 protein. This table holds approximately 400,000 distinct CDR3 sequences, about 20% found once. Indicated time point: persistent/refractory GD, antithyroid drugs over 5 years with positive TRAb. Following extraction of RNA from PBMCs, that RNA was used to make the TCR library. Material: peripheral blood mononuclear cells (PBMCs), obtained when the disease was refractory, from a patient treated with antithyroid drugs. The clonotype was recovered from a female donor with Graves disease. The chain couples TRBV6-1 to TRBJ1-2; D is unclear. The CDR3 DNA reads as TGTGCCAGCACCCAGAGCTTAAGGGTTAACTATGGCTACACCTTC. Its protein is CASTQSLRVNYGYTF.